Each of the 18 T cell receptor beta chains below was sequenced from the same sample in a study of T-cell reconstitution after alpha-beta-depleted transplantation in children (dated by TCRdb to the mid-2010s). This specimen's treatment or condition label, per the study, means: allogeneic hematopoietic cell transplantation with graft depleted of TCRalphabeta T cells and CD19 B cells. Library creation used PCR. Sequencing was carried out with an Illumina HiSeq 2500. TCR library preparation used molecular barcoding, with unique molecular identifiers applied to normalize quantification of the TCRbeta repertoire. The raw public data were reprocessed by TCRdb itself: fastp quality trimming at Q25, MiXCR clonotype calling, in-frame beta chains only. Here each entry gathers all rows of one CDR3 protein and keeps the most common genes and DNA. The sample table contains 300,000 or so distinct CDR3 sequences; only one count was recorded for about a quarter of them. Together, the top ten hold 10% to 11% of the sample.

The sequencing used PBMCs, mostly from graft donor cells, collected 180 days after TCRalphabeta/CD19-depleted stem cell transplant. Receptors originate from a male patient aged 10-17 years who had a stem cell transplant for acute lymphoblastic leukemia, so the T cells may come from the graft donor.

This chain links TRBV18 with TRBJ2-7; 13 bases are a match to TRBD2. The CDR3 loop spans 17 amino acids. Germline assignment: CDR1 KGHSH and CDR2 LQKENI. After removal of 3 bases from V and 2 bases from J, the junction contained 7 bases not matched to a gene. CDR3 loop: CASSPGLAGPVTYEQYF. The CDR3, as DNA: TGTGCCAGCTCACCGGGACTAGCGGGGCCAGTCACCTACGAGCAGTACTTC.

For this clonotype: This may be a read error: a much more frequent sequence differs by one nucleotide. The chain recombines TRBV20-1 with TRBJ2-4; 8 nucleotides line up with TRBD2. CDR1 DFQATT and CDR2 SNEGSKA come from the germline V gene (reference sequence). The CDR3 covers 15 residues. CDR3 loop: CSAPTSGLAKNIPYF. The CDR3 DNA reads TGCAGTGCTCCTACTAGCGGTCTAGCCAAAAACATTCCGTACTTC.

This clonotype was found a few times. V is TRBV27 and J is TRBJ1-5; TRBD1 aligns across 7 bases. The V segment lost 3 bases and the J segment 5 bases; nucleotides outside the gene matches: 7. Per the germline V gene, CDR1 is MNHEY and CDR2 is SMNVEV (reference sequence). CDR3 size: 15 residues. The CDR3: CASSLGRGEDQPQHF. The CDR3 nucleotides read TGTGCCAGCAGTTTGGGCAGGGGGGAAGATCAGCCCCAGCATTTT.

The chain is built from TRBV24-1 and TRBJ2-7, with D maybe TRBD1 (5 bases). V dropped 1 base and J dropped 2 bases, with 8 bases sitting between them. This CDR3 has 14 residues. The germline gives CDR1 KGHDR, CDR2 SFDVKD. CDR3 DNA sequence: TGTGCCACCAGTGATTTAGGACAACCCTACGAGCAGTACTTC. The encoded protein is CATSDLGQPYEQYF.

This clonotype has just a few counts. The V gene is TRBV7-2, the J gene TRBJ1-2, with 8 positions matching TRBD1. CDR3 length: 15 residues. Germline loops: CDR1 SGHTA, CDR2 FQGNSA. V lost 5 bases and J lost 4; bases outside the gene matches: 9. The CDR3 DNA follows: TGTGCCAGCAGCCTCTACAGGGGGAGCCCCTATGGCTACACCTTC. Amino acid sequence: CASSLYRGSPYGYTF.

The V call is TRBV27, the J call TRBJ2-7; tentative D call: TRBD1 (6 bases). From germline, CDR1 is MNHEY and CDR2 SMNVEV (reference sequence). The CDR3 sequence is 14 residues long. The V end lost 5 bases, the J end lost 6 bases, and 17 bases lay between the germline ends. The CDR3 is CASSKWTEACEQYF. The CDR3 DNA reads as TGTGCCAGCAGTAAATGGACAGAGGCCTGCGAGCAGTACTTC.

The J gene is TRBJ1-1, the V gene TRBV27; 8 positions agree with TRBD1. The J segment lost 1 base and the V segment lost 2 bases, leaving 3 bases of the junction unmatched. There are 15 residues in the CDR3. Germline V gene lookup returns CDR1 MNHEY and CDR2 SMNVEV (reference sequence). The CDR3 protein is CASSLQGAGNTEAFF. The CDR3 nucleotides are TGTGCCAGCAGTTTACAGGGGGCTGGGAACACTGAAGCTTTCTTT.

The chain links TRBV7-9 to TRBJ2-3, with 9 positions matching TRBD1. This CDR3 has 17 amino acids. The germline CDR1 and CDR2 sequences are SEHNR and FQNEAQ (reference sequence). With 1 base clipped from V and 8 bases from J, the junction kept 13 bases outside the gene matches. The chain's CDR3 is CASSLVDRGARAGTQYF. The CDR3 DNA follows: TGTGCCAGCAGCTTAGTGGACAGGGGAGCGAGAGCCGGTACGCAGTATTTT.

This chain uses TRBV29-1 with TRBJ2-7; maybe TRBD2 (6 bases). The CDR3 has 15 residues. Per germline, CDR1 SQVTM and CDR2 ANQGSEA. Between the trimmed V and J ends, which lost 0 bases and 0 bases, there was a span of 12 bases. The CDR3 loop is CSVEDSSVSSYEQYF. The DNA for the CDR3 is TGCAGCGTTGAAGATTCTAGCGTCAGCTCCTACGAGCAGTACTTC.

This chain joins TRBV2 and TRBJ2-3; TRBD2 might be the D (5 bases). This CDR3 is built from 14 residues. The V end lost 9 bases, the J end lost 3 bases, and 16 bases lay between the germline ends. Germline V gene lookup returns CDR1 SNHLY and CDR2 FYNNEI. The CDR3 here is CASGMLATTDTQYF. DNA of the CDR3: TGTGCCAGTGGAATGCTAGCTACTACAGATACGCAGTATTTT.

This clonotype appeared a few times. The gene calls are TRBV20-1 and TRBJ2-7, with 7 bases that match TRBD1. With V trimmed by 3 bases and J by 2 bases, 7 bases remained unmatched. This CDR3 region has 14 residues. Germline V CDR1 and CDR2: DFQATT, SNEGSKA (reference sequence). This CDR3 is CSASPRDRAYEQYF. The CDR3 DNA follows: TGCAGTGCTAGTCCCCGGGACAGAGCCTACGAGCAGTACTTC.

This clonotype was picked up many times. The rearrangement uses TRBV5-1 and TRBJ2-7, with D perhaps TRBD1 (6 bases). Germline V gives CDR1 SGHRS, CDR2 YFSETQ. V shed 5 bases and J shed 4 bases, with 16 bases lying between them. The CDR3 runs 14 residues. This CDR3 is CASRTGTPIYEQYF. The CDR3 coding sequence is TGCGCCAGCAGGACCGGGACACCCATTTACGAGCAGTACTTC.

The chain combines TRBV12-3 or TRBV12-4 with TRBJ2-7; 9 bases are a match to TRBD1. This CDR3 spans 15 amino acids. V shed 2 bases, J shed 1 base, and the junction held 3 bases outside the gene matches. The CDR3 nucleotides read TGTGCCAGCAGTTTAAGGACAGGGGCTTCCTACGAGCAGTACTTC. It codes for CASSLRTGASYEQYF.

This clonotype was observed a handful of times. This rearrangement joins TRBV20-1 to TRBJ2-3; maybe TRBD2 (5 bases). This CDR3 comprises 15 residues. The V and J ends lost 1 base and 2 bases respectively, with 13 bases between them. Germline loops: CDR1 DFQATT, CDR2 SNEGSKA (reference sequence). DNA of the CDR3: TGCAGTGCTAGAGGAGGACTTCGGCACACAGATACGCAGTATTTT. Protein product: CSARGGLRHTDTQYF.

For this clonotype: One end of the junction is discordant with germline, which a read error may explain. The J gene is TRBJ2-1, the V gene TRBV7-3; TRBD2 aligns across 8 bases. CDR3 length equals 17 residues. Germline V gene lookup returns CDR1 SGHTA and CDR2 FQGTGA. This CDR3 is CACSLGPSGSSYNEQFF. The CDR3 nucleotides read TGTGCCTGCAGCTTAGGTCCCAGCGGGAGCTCCTACAATGAGCAGTTCTTC.

This clonotype was counted between two and nine times. The chain is built from TRBV5-6 and TRBJ2-1; possibly TRBD1 or TRBD2 for D (5 bases each). The CDR3 has 15 amino acids. The germline gives CDR1 SGHDT, CDR2 YYEEEE. The V end lost 0 bases, the J end lost 5 bases, and 12 bases lay between the germline ends. The CDR3 sequence: CASSLAGRTNNEQFF. The CDR3 nucleotides are TGTGCCAGCAGCTTGGCGGGGCGCACAAACAATGAGCAGTTCTTC.

A few counts support this clonotype. CDR3: CASSWDSYEQYF. CDR3 DNA: TGTGCCAGCAGCTGGGACAGCTACGAGCAGTACTTC. The chain carries TRBV11-2 and TRBJ2-7; 7 nucleotides agree with TRBD1. The J segment lost 3 bases and the V segment lost 4 bases, leaving 0 bases of the junction unmatched. This CDR3 comprises 12 residues. CDR1 and CDR2 (germline): SGHAT, FQNNGV.

The J gene is TRBJ2-7, the V gene TRBV7-3, with D possibly matching TRBD2 (6 bases). CDR3 length: 13 residues. V lost 2 bases and J lost 6, with 11 bases in between. Germline V lookup: CDR1 SGHTA, CDR2 FQGTGA. DNA for the CDR3: TGTGCCAGCAGCTTAGGGGGACTGGGCGAGCAGTACTTC. Translated, it gives CASSLGGLGEQYF.